Each of the 18 T cell receptor beta chains below was sequenced from the same sample in a study of blood T cell repertoires in COVID-19 (dated by TCRdb to about 2020). Library prep was done by the immunoSEQ multiplex PCR assay. TCRdb carries this immuneACCESS record with in-frame sequences only. Its versions omit some clonotypes, under half of them owing to an unresolved V gene in the studies checked, with the rest unexplained. This sample holds about 100,000 clones; 75% to 90% were observed only once. The ten top clones hold roughly 1.7% of the sample. Sequenced sample: peripheral blood. Source of these receptors: a man aged 80 or over with acute or convalescent COVID-19.

This clone has a handful of counts. The chain combines TRBV19 with TRBJ2-2; the D gene is possibly TRBD2 (6 bases). Germline V CDR1 and CDR2: LNHDA, SQIVND (reference sequence). Trimming stripped 7 bases from V and 5 bases from J, with 17 bases between. The CDR3 spans 15 residues. The CDR3 DNA reads TGTGCCAGTACCCCGAACGGGGCGGGGACCGGGGAGCTGTTTTTT. Amino acid sequence: CASTPNGAGTGELFF.

CDR3: CASSLLNYEQYF. CDR3 nucleotide sequence: TGTGCCAGCAGTTTGCTAAACTACGAGCAGTACTTC. J is TRBJ2-7 and V is TRBV12-3 or TRBV12-4; D not resolved. The CDR3 covers 12 residues. The V end was cut by 3 bases, the J end by 3 bases, with 6 bases between.

This clone was picked up one time. The CDR3 nucleotides read TGTGCCAGCAGCTTAATTGGTCTAGCGGGACGCTACGAGCAGTACTTC. It codes for CASSLIGLAGRYEQYF. This chain joins TRBV7-8 and TRBJ2-7, with 9 bases that match TRBD2. The CDR3 loop spans 16 amino acids. CDR1 is SGHVS and CDR2 is FQNEAQ in the germline V gene. Unmatched junction bases numbered 8, after V lost 2 bases and J lost 3 bases.

The gene calls are TRBV4-2 and TRBJ2-1; D remains ambiguous. V was clipped by 1 base and J by 3 bases, with 10 bases between them. The CDR3 consists of 15 residues. The germline gives CDR1 LGHNA, CDR2 YNFKEQ. CDR3 nucleotide sequence: TGTGCCAGCAGCCAAGCTCGCGCGTACTACAATGAGCAGTTCTTC. This sequence encodes CASSQARAYYNEQFF.

This clone has just a few counts. J is TRBJ2-1 and V is TRBV28; 11 bases are shared with TRBD2. Losses at the gene ends were 3 bases for V and 7 bases for J; bases not matched to a gene: 8. This CDR3 contains 16 residues. In germline, CDR1 is MDHEN, CDR2 SYDVKM. The CDR3 region has the DNA TGTGCCAGCAGTTTCCCCGGACTAGCGGGCGCAAATGAGCAGTTCTTC. This encodes CASSFPGLAGANEQFF.

This clone was observed a few times. The genes are TRBV4-3 and TRBJ1-3; unclear D gene. From germline, CDR1 is LGHNA and CDR2 YSLEER. The CDR3 covers 17 residues. V was clipped by 4 bases and J by 4 bases, with 20 bases between them. CDR3 sequence reads: CASSRDVGNPTGNTIYF. The CDR3 DNA reads TGCGCCAGCAGCCGAGATGTGGGCAACCCGACGGGAAACACCATATATTTT.

This clone came up a few times. This chain joins TRBV4-1 and TRBJ2-6; tentative D call: TRBD2 (5 bases). This CDR3 has 16 amino acids. Per germline, CDR1 MGHRA and CDR2 YSYEKL. Trimming removed 5 bases from V and 1 base from J, with 12 bases in between. CDR3 loop: CASSYRGLSGANVLTF. The CDR3 DNA is TGCGCCAGCAGCTACCGCGGGCTGTCTGGGGCCAACGTCCTGACTTTC.

The rearrangement uses TRBV6-5 and TRBJ2-1; 7 bases agree with TRBD2. The V segment lost 0 bases and the J segment 12 bases; nucleotides outside the gene matches: 2. This CDR3 contains 12 residues. Germline V gene lookup returns CDR1 MNHEY and CDR2 SVGAGI. DNA of the CDR3: TGTGCCAGCAGTTACTCTGGGGGGGGGCAGTTCTTC. Protein: CASSYSGGGQFF.

This clone was recorded only once. This chain joins TRBV5-6 and TRBJ2-7; 14 nucleotides line up with TRBD2. J was trimmed by 4 bases and V by 4 bases; bases with no gene match: 7. Germline V gene sequence: CDR1 SGHDT, CDR2 YYEEEE. There are 16 residues in the CDR3. CDR3: CASSLAGTSGRYEQYF. The CDR3 DNA reads as TGTGCCAGCAGCCTGGCCGGGACTAGCGGGAGATACGAGCAGTACTTC.

This clone was counted once. This rearrangement joins TRBV10-3 to TRBJ2-3; 7 bases map to TRBD2. The V and J ends lost 2 bases and 4 bases, in that order; junction bases with no gene match: 3. The CDR3 has 14 amino acids. The germline gives CDR1 ENHRY, CDR2 SYGVKD. The CDR3 loop is CAISEGLVPDTQYF. The DNA of the CDR3 is TGTGCCATCAGTGAGGGACTAGTCCCAGATACGCAGTATTTT.

As DNA, the CDR3 is TGTGCCAGCAGCCAAGACAGGGGAGTTGCCCCCCATGAGCAGTTCTTC. Translation: CASSQDRGVAPHEQFF. The J gene is TRBJ2-1, the V gene TRBV3-1 (or the pseudogene TRBV3-2); a weak D match, TRBD1 (6 bases). Trimming left V 0 bases short and J 8 bases short, with 17 bases between. The CDR3 has 16 residues. Germline V gene data show CDR1 as LGHDT and CDR2 as YNNKEL (reference sequence).

The CDR3 sequence: CASSPGQINTGELFF. The CDR3 DNA sequence: TGTGCCAGCAGCCCGGGACAGATAAACACCGGGGAGCTGTTTTTT. The chain joins TRBV6-5 to TRBJ2-2; 7 nucleotides agree with TRBD1. Looked up from germline, CDR1 is MNHEY and CDR2 is SVGAGI. The CDR3 runs 15 residues. The ends lost 6 bases at V and 2 bases at J; junction bases unmatched: 6.

The chain links TRBV30 to TRBJ1-6; TRBD1 aligns across 8 bases. Looked up from germline, CDR1 is GTSNPN and CDR2 is SVGIG (reference sequence). The CDR3 extends over 14 amino acids. The junction had 3 bases not matched to a gene; V was cut back by 0 bases and J by 8 bases. Here the CDR3 DNA reads TGTGCCTGGAGTGTTCAGGGGGCGGATTCACCCCTCCACTTT. It is translated as CAWSVQGADSPLHF.

This chain connects TRBV7-9 to TRBJ2-7, with 7 bases fitting TRBD2. Germline V gene lookup returns CDR1 SEHNR and CDR2 FQNEAQ (reference sequence). Trimming cost V 1 base and J 0 bases; bases outside gene matches: 3. This CDR3 is built from 15 residues. CDR3 loop: CASSLGGRLSYEQYF. The CDR3, as DNA: TGTGCCAGCAGCTTAGGCGGGAGACTCTCCTACGAGCAGTACTTC. Combining the CDR3 with reference TRBV7-9 and TRBJ2-7 gives the whole variable domain DTGVSQNPRHKITKRGQNVTFRCDPISEHNRLYWYRQTLGQGPEFLTYFQNEAQLEKSRLLSDRFSAERPKGSFSTLEIQRTEQGDSAMYLCASSLGGRLSYEQYFGPGTRLTVT.

The chain combines TRBV2 with TRBJ2-1, with D perhaps matching TRBD2 (6 bases). The CDR3 totals 18 residues. The V gene lost 0 bases and the J gene lost 0 bases, with 15 bases spanning the gap. Looked up from germline, CDR1 is SNHLY and CDR2 is FYNNEI. CDR3: CASSEAMGLPSSYNEQFF. The CDR3 DNA sequence: TGTGCCAGCAGTGAAGCCATGGGACTTCCCAGCTCCTACAATGAGCAGTTCTTC.

This clone turned up a few times. The V call is TRBV6-1, the J call TRBJ2-1, with 10 nucleotides matching TRBD2. Germline V lookup: CDR1 MNHNS, CDR2 SASEGT. With 4 bases clipped from V and 0 bases from J, the junction kept 6 bases outside the gene matches. The CDR3 length is 17 residues. The DNA of the CDR3 is TGTGCCAGCAGTGTATTTAGCGGGGGGAGCTCCTACAATGAGCAGTTCTTC. Protein product: CASSVFSGGSSYNEQFF.

CDR3 residues: CASSLDRGGYEQYF. Here the CDR3 DNA reads TGTGCCAGCAGCTTGGACAGGGGAGGTTACGAGCAGTACTTC. This chain connects TRBV5-8 to TRBJ2-7, with D possibly being TRBD1 (7 bases). Germline CDR1 SGHTS, CDR2 YDEGEE. The V end was cut by 0 bases, the J end by 4 bases, with 11 bases between. This CDR3 spans 14 amino acids.

The V and J genes are TRBV2 and TRBJ2-1; D is unclear. V lost 4 bases to trimming and J lost 6 bases, with 10 bases between them. Germline V gives CDR1 SNHLY, CDR2 FYNNEI. This CDR3 has 13 amino acids. The CDR3 loop is CASSAMTTNEQFF. CDR3 nucleotide sequence: TGTGCCAGCAGTGCCATGACAACCAATGAGCAGTTCTTC.